These 25 T cell receptor beta chains share one sample of origin, sequenced in a study of T cell clonotyping in hematopoietic cell transplantation. The data were produced by immunoSEQ multiplex PCR, yet TCRdb's version contains in-frame clones alone and is incomplete. The sample records several thousand clones, around 79% being singletons. The sample in question was PBMCs, obtained 180 days after allogeneic stem cell transplant. All receptors come from a male patient aged 40-55 years who had an allogeneic stem cell transplant from a related donor, so the T cells may come from the graft donor. Some clones in this sample may be carry-over from other donors' samples.

This clone has only one observation. The V gene is TRBV28, the J gene TRBJ2-1; TRBD1 aligns across 8 bases. V lost 5 bases and J lost 10; bases outside the gene matches: 10. In germline, CDR1 is MDHEN, CDR2 SYDVKM. The CDR3 runs to 14 residues. CDR3: CASSGTPGGREQFF. DNA for the CDR3: TGTGCCAGCAGTGGAACTCCAGGGGGCAGGGAGCAGTTCTTC.

This clone was seen a handful of times. The CDR3 sequence is CASSPGTYGYTF. CDR3 nucleotides: TGTGCCAGCAGCCCCGGGACCTATGGCTACACCTTC. The gene calls are TRBV6-6 and TRBJ1-2; D is possibly TRBD1 (5 bases). V was shortened by 6 bases and J by 4 bases, with 9 bases between the two germline ends. Per germline, CDR1 MNHNY and CDR2 SVGAGI (reference sequence). The CDR3 is 12 amino acids.

The rearrangement joins TRBV19 to TRBJ1-6; the D is unclear. V shed 6 bases and J shed 2 bases, with 17 bases lying between them. This CDR3 is 17 amino acids long. The V gene's germline CDR1 is LNHDA and CDR2 SQIVND (reference sequence). In DNA, the CDR3 is TGTGCCAGTAGAGGGCGGGCCGAATCTCCCTATAATTCACCCCTCCACTTT. The encoded protein is CASRGRAESPYNSPLHF.

In its sample, this clone was seen once. The chain has TRBV20-1 and TRBJ1-2; TRBD1 is a possible D gene (5 bases). The CDR3 contains 11 residues. CDR1 and CDR2 (germline): DFQATT, SNEGSKA (reference sequence). Trimming shortened V by 6 bases and J by 8 bases, and 13 bases separated the two germline ends. This CDR3 is CSAIRAGGYTF. The DNA of the CDR3 is TGCAGTGCCATCAGGGCTGGGGGCTACACCTTC.

In its sample, this clone was seen a few times. The genes are TRBV6-5 and TRBJ2-7; no definite D call. This CDR3 has 14 amino acids. V dropped 2 bases and J dropped 1 base, with 9 bases sitting between them. Germline loops: CDR1 MNHEY, CDR2 SVGAGI. CDR3 in amino acids: CASSYTTESYEQYF. CDR3 in DNA: TGTGCCAGCAGTTACACGACTGAGTCCTACGAGCAGTACTTC.

This clone was counted only a few times. The gene calls are TRBV14 and TRBJ2-3, with D hard to call. The CDR3 runs 15 residues. V was shortened by 1 base and J by 8 bases, with 16 bases between the two germline ends. CDR1 and CDR2 (germline): SGHDN, FVKESK. The CDR3 is CASSQGARLGVTQYF. The DNA of the CDR3 is TGTGCCAGCAGCCAAGGGGCGCGACTCGGCGTTACGCAGTATTTT. Combining the CDR3 with reference TRBV14 and TRBJ2-3 gives the whole variable domain EAGVTQFPSHSVIEKGQTVTLRCDPISGHDNLYWYRRVMGKEIKFLLHFVKESKQDESGMPNNRFLAERTGGTYSTLKVQPAELEDSGVYFCASSQGARLGVTQYFGPGTRLTVL.

The chain recombines TRBV5-1 with TRBJ2-5; D remains ambiguous. The CDR3 runs to 12 residues. CDR1 and CDR2 from the germline V gene are SGHRS and YFSETQ. The V and J ends lost 0 bases and 4 bases respectively, with 4 bases between them. CDR3 amino acids: CASSLGLETQYF. The CDR3 bases are TGCGCCAGCAGCTTGGGGTTAGAGACCCAGTACTTC.

This chain uses TRBV15 with TRBJ2-1; 12 bases fit TRBD2. V shed 1 base and J 4 bases; nucleotides not matched to a gene: 2. The CDR3 runs to 16 residues. Looked up from germline, CDR1 is LNHNV and CDR2 is YYDKDF (reference sequence). CDR3 amino acids: CATSRALAGGYNEQFF. Here the CDR3 DNA reads TGTGCCACCAGCAGAGCACTAGCGGGGGGTTACAATGAGCAGTTCTTC.

This clone was found a few times. V and J are TRBV6-5 and TRBJ1-2; 9 bases map to TRBD1. This CDR3 contains 13 residues. Germline V CDR1 and CDR2: MNHEY, SVGAGI. Germline trimming cut 5 bases from V and 7 bases from J; bases unmatched to any gene: 5. DNA for the CDR3: TGTGCCAGCAGTCAACAGGGGGCGTTTGGCTACACCTTC. This gives the protein CASSQQGAFGYTF.

In its sample, this clone ranks as large (0.1 to 1%). The chain uses TRBV5-1 and TRBJ2-2; D perhaps matches TRBD2 (5 bases). The CDR3 runs 14 residues. V lost 4 bases and J lost 3, with 10 bases in between. Germline V gene sequence: CDR1 SGHRS, CDR2 YFSETQ. The CDR3 loop reads CASSPGSYTGELFF. CDR3 nucleotides: TGCGCCAGCAGCCCGGGATCGTACACCGGGGAGCTGTTTTTT.

This chain joins TRBV5-6 and TRBJ2-3; D uncertain. The V gene's germline CDR1 is SGHDT and CDR2 YYEEEE. The V and J ends lost 5 bases and 1 base respectively, with 14 bases between them. This CDR3 spans 15 amino acids. The CDR3: CASRRYKQRTDTQYF. CDR3 nucleotide sequence: TGTGCCAGCAGACGTTACAAACAACGCACAGATACGCAGTATTTT.

The chain employs TRBV7-2 and TRBJ2-4; 7 nucleotides line up with TRBD2. V shed 1 base and J 6 bases; nucleotides not matched to a gene: 9. CDR1 and CDR2 (germline): SGHTA, FQGNSA. This CDR3 has 16 residues. The CDR3 DNA follows: TGTGCCAGCAGCTTAGTGGTAGGGCGGGGGACAAACATTCAGTACTTC. Its translation: CASSLVVGRGTNIQYF.

This sequence joins TRBV6-5 and TRBJ1-1; D not resolved. This CDR3 is built from 15 residues. Trimming took off 0 bases at V and 5 bases at J, with 13 bases between the two ends. Looked up from germline, CDR1 is MNHEY and CDR2 is SVGAGI. The CDR3 coding sequence is TGTGCCAGCAGTTACTCAACCCGGGGTCGGACTGAAGCTTTCTTT. Protein product: CASSYSTRGRTEAFF.

CDR3 protein: CASSHLRFGNTEAFF. In DNA form, the CDR3 reads TGTGCCAGCAGCCACCTAAGGTTCGGGAACACTGAAGCTTTCTTT. V and J are TRBV2 and TRBJ1-1; D call uncertain. The CDR3 runs to 15 residues. V was pared by 6 bases and J by 1 base, with 15 bases between. CDR1 and CDR2 (germline): SNHLY, FYNNEI. Using reference TRBV2 and TRBJ1-1 for the parts outside the CDR3, the full variable domain is EPEVTQTPSHQVTQMGQEVILRCVPISNHLYFYWYRQILGQKVEFLVSFYNNEISEKSEIFDDQFSVERPDGSNFTLKIRSTKLEDSAMYFCASSHLRFGNTEAFFGQGTRLTVV.

In this sample, this clone turned up a few times. The chain has TRBV9 and TRBJ2-2; TRBD2 matches 12 bases. Germline loops: CDR1 SGDLS, CDR2 YYNGEE. Trimming took 4 bases from V and 0 from J; bases not matched to a gene: 4. This CDR3 contains 17 residues. The CDR3 bases are TGTGCCAGCAGCTATAGGACTAGCGGGGCGAACACCGGGGAGCTGTTTTTT. Translation: CASSYRTSGANTGELFF.

The chain couples TRBV5-5 to TRBJ1-5; D unclear. Germline-derived CDR1 and CDR2 are SGHKS and YYEKEE (reference sequence). The CDR3 length is 15 residues. V was clipped by 4 bases and J by 4 bases, with 15 bases between them. The CDR3 nucleotides are TGTGCCAGCAGCGACGGATTCTCTCCGAATCAGCCCCAGCATTTT. This gives the protein CASSDGFSPNQPQHF.

The rearrangement uses TRBV5-6 and TRBJ1-1; D uncertain. The CDR3 sequence is 14 residues long. Germline V gives CDR1 SGHDT, CDR2 YYEEEE. Trimming stripped 2 bases from V and 4 bases from J, with 12 bases between. This CDR3 reads CASSFRARGTEAFF. In nucleotides, the CDR3 is TGTGCCAGCAGCTTTAGGGCTCGGGGCACTGAAGCTTTCTTT.

The chain has TRBV7-6 and TRBJ2-7, with 9 bases aligning to TRBD1. The CDR3 covers 15 residues. The germline CDR1 and CDR2 sequences are SGHVS and FNYEAQ. V shed 6 bases, J shed 4 bases, and the junction held 10 bases outside the gene matches. The CDR3 nucleotides read TGTGCCAGCAGTCCCACAGGGGGCAGGGGGTACGAGCAGTACTTC. This encodes CASSPTGGRGYEQYF.

The chain employs TRBV4-2 and TRBJ1-5, with D tentatively TRBD1 (6 bases). The CDR3 is 15 amino acids. Germline V gives CDR1 LGHNA, CDR2 YNFKEQ. V dropped 0 bases and J dropped 7 bases, with 13 bases sitting between them. The CDR3, as DNA: TGTGCCAGCAGCCAAGATGGGGGGGCGGGACAGCCCCAGCATTTT. Its translation: CASSQDGGAGQPQHF.

V gene TRBV5-6 combines with J gene TRBJ1-1, with D possibly TRBD1 on 5 matching bases. With 6 bases removed from V and 0 bases from J, the gap between germline ends came to 18 bases. Germline loops: CDR1 SGHDT, CDR2 YYEEEE. The CDR3 has 16 residues. The CDR3 region has the DNA TGTGCCAGCACCCTTACCCCCAGGGATATGAACACTGAAGCTTTCTTT. Its protein is CASTLTPRDMNTEAFF.

In this sample, this clone turned up a few times. The chain has TRBV28 and TRBJ1-2, with 7 bases lining up with TRBD1. The germline V gene has CDR1 MDHEN and CDR2 SYDVKM. This CDR3 is 14 amino acids long. The trim removed 9 bases at V and 0 bases at J, leaving 7 bases unmatched. The DNA for the CDR3 is TGTGCCAGTCGAAGGGACAGAACTAACTATGGCTACACCTTC. Protein: CASRRDRTNYGYTF.

The rearrangement uses TRBV5-5 and TRBJ2-3; 7 bases are a match to TRBD1. The CDR3 has 16 residues. Germline CDR1 SGHKS, CDR2 YYEKEE (reference sequence). Trimming cost V 0 bases and J 0 bases; bases outside gene matches: 4. CDR3 coding DNA: TGTGCCAGCAGCTTGGTTGGACAGGAGAGCACAGATACGCAGTATTTT. Translating gives CASSLVGQESTDTQYF.

V usage is TRBV7-8 and J usage is TRBJ2-7; no clear D. This CDR3 region has 14 residues. Germline V CDR1 and CDR2: SGHVS, FQNEAQ. The germline V and J ends were trimmed by 4 bases and 1 base, with 11 bases remaining between them. The CDR3 reads CASSSRRGSYEQYF. The CDR3 DNA reads as TGTGCCAGCAGCTCCCGCCGCGGTTCCTACGAGCAGTACTTC.

The chain has TRBV7-3 and TRBJ1-1; D might be TRBD1 (5 bases). Germline lookup yields CDR1 SGHTA and CDR2 FQGTGA. This CDR3 has 18 amino acids. V was pared by 1 base and J by 5 bases, with 23 bases between. This CDR3 reads CASSLKDWGRVRETEAFF. CDR3 sequence (DNA): TGTGCCAGCAGCTTAAAGGATTGGGGCAGGGTTAGAGAGACTGAAGCTTTCTTT. Based on the CDR3 plus reference TRBV7-3 and TRBJ1-1, the full variable domain is GAGVSQTPSNKVTEKGKYVELRCDPISGHTALYWYRQSLGQGPEFLIYFQGTGAADDSGLPNDRFFAVRPEGSVSTLKIQRTERGDSAVYLCASSLKDWGRVRETEAFFGQGTRLTVV.

The chain has TRBV6-5 and TRBJ1-2; weak D call: TRBD1 (6 bases). The CDR3 loop spans 15 amino acids. The V and J ends lost 4 bases and 2 bases respectively, with 14 bases between them. Germline V CDR1 and CDR2: MNHEY, SVGAGI. This CDR3 reads CASSSKFTGNYGYTF. In nucleotides, the CDR3 is TGTGCCAGCAGTTCAAAATTTACAGGGAACTATGGCTACACCTTC.